The 27 T cell receptor beta chains below come from one sample, sequenced in a study of blood T cell repertoires in COVID-19. Some clones are missing from TCRdb's copy, which holds only in-frame ones; the method was immunoSEQ multiplex PCR. The table shows 150,000 to 200,000 clones, with about 90% occurring only once. Sequenced sample: PBMCs or T cells enriched from blood (not recorded which). These receptors originate from a human donor with acute COVID-19. The donor label of this sample is uncertain.

This clone was seen a handful of times. The CDR3 nucleotides read TGTGCCAGCAGTAGGGACTGGGCCCTTGAAGCTTTCTTT. It encodes CASSRDWALEAFF. The chain couples TRBV27 to TRBJ1-1; the D gene is possibly TRBD1 (5 bases). The CDR3 has 13 residues. V was pared by 5 bases and J by 7 bases, with 14 bases between. The germline CDR1 and CDR2 sequences are MNHEY and SMNVEV (reference sequence).

This clone occurred once. J is TRBJ2-5 and V is TRBV5-1; D remains unclear. This CDR3 spans 13 amino acids. The germline V gene encodes CDR1 SGHRS and CDR2 YFSETQ. Trimming removed 2 bases from V and 3 bases from J, with 8 bases in between. In nucleotides, the CDR3 is TGCGCCAGCAGCTTCCAGTTTGAAGAGACCCAGTACTTC. It translates to CASSFQFEETQYF.

A single count supports this clone. CDR3 DNA sequence: TGTGCCAGCAGTCCAGGGTCCTACGAGCAGTACTTC. Amino acid sequence: CASSPGSYEQYF. The chain has TRBV6-6 and TRBJ2-7; D might be TRBD1 (5 bases). This CDR3 region has 12 residues. Per the germline V gene, CDR1 is MNHNY and CDR2 is SVGAGI (reference sequence). Trimming stripped 5 bases from V and 1 base from J, with 6 bases between.

This clone appeared a single time. The J gene is TRBJ1-1, the V gene TRBV25-1, with D possibly being TRBD1 (5 bases). V was trimmed by 4 bases and J by 1 base, leaving 10 bases between them. Germline loops: CDR1 MGHDK, CDR2 SYGVNS. This CDR3 is built from 14 residues. The CDR3 spells CASSVGRGNTEAFF. The CDR3 region has the DNA TGTGCCAGCAGTGTAGGAAGGGGGAACACTGAAGCTTTCTTT.

The CDR3 DNA reads as TGTGCCAGCAGCCAGGACACAAGCTATGGCTACACCTTC. This codes for CASSQDTSYGYTF. This rearrangement joins TRBV14 to TRBJ1-2, with TRBD1 as a possible D gene (5 bases). Germline V gene lookup returns CDR1 SGHDN and CDR2 FVKESK. The CDR3 consists of 13 residues. V was cut by 3 bases and J by 4 bases, with 9 bases left in between.

The chain couples TRBV5-8 to TRBJ2-1; D is undetermined. V was shortened by 2 bases and J by 2 bases, with 20 bases between the two germline ends. There are 18 residues in the CDR3. CDR1 is SGHTS and CDR2 is YDEGEE in the germline V gene. In nucleotides, the CDR3 is TGTGCCAGCAGCTTAGGTCTACTGAGGAGAGGCCCCTACAATGAGCAGTTCTTC. Translated: CASSLGLLRRGPYNEQFF.

The chain recombines TRBV11-2 with TRBJ1-1; D is unresolved. The CDR3 is made up of 13 amino acids. CDR1 is SGHAT, CDR2 FQNNGV, per germline. V shed 0 bases and J shed 7 bases, with 9 bases lying between them. The DNA for the CDR3 is TGTGCCAGCAGCTTAGAAGAGAACCTTGAAGCTTTCTTT. Translating gives CASSLEENLEAFF.

The chain combines TRBV11-2 with TRBJ1-1, with TRBD1 identical over 10 bases. Per germline, CDR1 SGHAT and CDR2 FQNNGV. The CDR3 extends over 16 amino acids. Germline trimming cut 5 bases from V and 4 bases from J; bases unmatched to any gene: 10. Written as DNA, the CDR3 is TGTGCCAGCAGCGACCGGGACAGGGGATGGGGCACTGAAGCTTTCTTT. This encodes CASSDRDRGWGTEAFF.

The chain combines TRBV6-5 with TRBJ1-6, with D maybe TRBD1 (5 bases). Looked up from germline, CDR1 is MNHEY and CDR2 is SVGAGI. The CDR3 is 13 residues long. The V gene lost 2 bases and the J gene lost 10 bases, with 9 bases spanning the gap. CDR3 region: CASSYTGQSPLHF. The CDR3 DNA is TGTGCCAGCAGTTACACAGGTCAATCACCCCTCCACTTT.

This clone was recorded once. This chain uses TRBV27 with TRBJ2-1; the D gene is possibly TRBD1 (5 bases). The CDR3 runs to 11 residues. Trimming left V 2 bases short and J 12 bases short, with 8 bases between. Germline V gene sequence: CDR1 MNHEY, CDR2 SMNVEV (reference sequence). CDR3 residues: CASSLGTGQFF. CDR3 nucleotides: TGTGCCAGCAGTTTAGGAACAGGGCAGTTCTTC.

The rearrangement uses TRBV5-5 and TRBJ1-2, with 7 bases aligning to TRBD1. Germline-derived CDR1 and CDR2 are SGHKS and YYEKEE (reference sequence). Trimming at V came to 4 bases and at J to 5 bases, leaving 11 bases not matched to a gene. The CDR3 is made up of 15 amino acids. The CDR3 nucleotides are TGTGCCAGCAGCCCCCCCCGGGGACAGAGATATGGCTACACCTTC. Translation gives CASSPPRGQRYGYTF. The full variable domain, in which reference TRBV5-5 and TRBJ1-2 provide the parts outside the CDR3, is DAGVTQSPTHLIKTRGQQVTLRCSPISGHKSVSWYQQVLGQGPQFIFQYYEKEERGRGNFPDRFSARQFPNYSSELNVNALLLGDSALYLCASSPPRGQRYGYTFGSGTRLTVV.

The rearrangement links TRBV9 to TRBJ1-2, with TRBD1 as a possible D gene (5 bases). Deletions cut 3 bases from V and 7 bases from J, with 10 bases between. Looked up from germline, CDR1 is SGDLS and CDR2 is YYNGEE. This CDR3 has 12 amino acids. The CDR3 nucleotides read TGTGCCAGCAGCGAGACCGGGGGTGGCTACACCTTC. Translated, it gives CASSETGGGYTF. Supplemented by reference TRBV9 and TRBJ1-2, the full variable domain reads DSGVTQTPKHLITATGQRVTLRCSPRSGDLSVYWYQQSLDQGLQFLIQYYNGEERAKGNILERFSAQQFPDLHSELNLSSLELGDSALYFCASSETGGGYTFGSGTRLTVV.

The chain links TRBV28 to TRBJ2-2; 11 bases are a match to TRBD1. CDR3 length: 15 residues. Losses at the gene ends were 6 bases for V and 6 bases for J; bases not matched to a gene: 6. Germline V gene data show CDR1 as MDHEN and CDR2 as SYDVKM. The CDR3 DNA reads as TGTGCCAGCAGGCCAACGGGACAGGGGGCCGGGGAGCTGTTTTTT. It specifies CASRPTGQGAGELFF.

The chain combines TRBV5-1 with TRBJ2-7, with no clear D. The V gene lost 0 bases and the J gene lost 2 bases, with 12 bases spanning the gap. The CDR3 is 15 residues long. CDR1 and CDR2 from the germline V gene are SGHRS and YFSETQ. For the CDR3, the DNA is TGCGCCAGCAGCTTGGCTCAGACCACTACCTACGAGCAGTACTTC. This sequence encodes CASSLAQTTTYEQYF.

Only a few counts were recorded for this clone. The rearrangement links TRBV20-1 to TRBJ1-2; D gene ambiguous. The CDR3 loop spans 10 amino acids. Germline CDR1 DFQATT, CDR2 SNEGSKA (reference sequence). The ends were cut back, 5 bases at V and 5 bases at J, with 6 bases in the middle. DNA of the CDR3: TGCAGTGCTGGGGAGTATGGCTACACCTTC. It translates to CSAGEYGYTF.

This clone has only one observation. This chain connects TRBV6-5 to TRBJ1-2, with a tentative D call TRBD1 (6 bases). V lost 8 bases and J lost 4, with 14 bases in between. Germline assignment: CDR1 MNHEY and CDR2 SVGAGI. CDR3 length: 13 amino acids. The DNA of the CDR3 is TGTGCCAGCGCGGGGGCGAACGTCTATGGCTACACCTTC. It yields the protein CASAGANVYGYTF.

V gene TRBV30 combines with J gene TRBJ2-7; D is possibly TRBD1 (6 bases). The length of the CDR3 is 13 residues. Between the trimmed V and J ends, which lost 3 bases and 0 bases, there was a span of 9 bases. Looked up from germline, CDR1 is GTSNPN and CDR2 is SVGIG (reference sequence). The CDR3 is CAWSRQVSYEQYF. The CDR3 DNA reads TGTGCCTGGAGCCGACAGGTCTCCTACGAGCAGTACTTC.

The J gene is TRBJ2-6, the V gene TRBV5-6; the D gene is possibly TRBD1 (6 bases). The V end was cut by 7 bases, the J end by 4 bases, with 21 bases between. CDR3 length equals 17 residues. Per the germline V gene, CDR1 is SGHDT and CDR2 is YYEEEE. CDR3 in DNA: TGTGCCAGCGGAAATCAGGGGCCCTTCAACGGGGCCAACGTCCTGACTTTC. It translates to CASGNQGPFNGANVLTF.

V and J are TRBV5-1 and TRBJ1-1, with D perhaps matching TRBD1 (5 bases). The CDR3 length is 15 residues. Trimming removed 10 bases from V and 0 bases from J, with 19 bases in between. Germline V gene data show CDR1 as SGHRS and CDR2 as YFSETQ. DNA of the CDR3: TGCGCCTCAAGGGGATCCGGGGGAATGAACACTGAAGCTTTCTTT. It is translated as CASRGSGGMNTEAFF.

V gene TRBV6-5 combines with J gene TRBJ1-6; 9 nucleotides line up with TRBD1. Unmatched junction bases numbered 7, after V lost 6 bases and J lost 10 bases. The CDR3 contains 14 residues. Germline CDR1 and CDR2: MNHEY and SVGAGI. CDR3 sequence: CASRWTGVVSPLHF. The CDR3 region has the DNA TGTGCCAGCAGATGGACAGGGGTAGTATCACCCCTCCACTTT.

This clone showed up just once. The chain combines TRBV21-1 with TRBJ1-1; TRBD1, the D gene given by the table, was not confirmed from the DNA. TRBV21-1 is a known pseudogene. The CDR3 runs to 13 residues. CDR3 protein: CASSARGFTEAFF. The CDR3 coding sequence is TGTGCCAGCAGCGCCAGGGGGTTTACTGAAGCTTTCTTT.

The V gene is TRBV2, the J gene TRBJ1-2; 8 bases are a match to TRBD1. The CDR3 spans 18 residues. The V gene's germline CDR1 is SNHLY and CDR2 FYNNEI. Losses at the gene ends were 5 bases for V and 4 bases for J; bases not matched to a gene: 18. The CDR3, as DNA: TGTGCCAGCAGTCGCCGTTCTCCGGGACAGGTTCGCAGCTATGGCTACACCTTC. Translated, it gives CASSRRSPGQVRSYGYTF. The whole variable domain, remainder taken from reference TRBV2 and TRBJ1-2, is EPEVTQTPSHQVTQMGQEVILRCVPISNHLYFYWYRQILGQKVEFLVSFYNNEISEKSEIFDDQFSVERPDGSNFTLKIRSTKLEDSAMYFCASSRRSPGQVRSYGYTFGSGTRLTVV.

The rearrangement uses TRBV12-3 or TRBV12-4 and TRBJ2-7, with D tentatively TRBD1 (5 bases). V was cut by 5 bases and J by 6 bases, with 14 bases left in between. The length of the CDR3 is 13 residues. The CDR3, as DNA: TGTGCCAGCAGTGAACGACATCAGGGCGAGCAGTACTTC. It yields the protein CASSERHQGEQYF.

The chain's CDR3 is CASAALTGQNEKLFF. The CDR3 DNA sequence: TGTGCCAGCGCCGCCTTGACAGGGCAAAATGAAAAACTGTTTTTT. The chain carries TRBV2 and TRBJ1-4, with TRBD1 identical over 7 bases. The CDR3 has 15 residues. The V gene's germline CDR1 is SNHLY and CDR2 FYNNEI. After removal of 8 bases from V and 5 bases from J, the junction contained 11 bases not matched to a gene.

This clone is a singleton in its sample. V is TRBV7-2 and J is TRBJ2-1; 11 positions agree with TRBD2. V gave up 3 bases and J gave up 7 bases; unmatched junction bases: 5. CDR1 SGHTA and CDR2 FQGNSA come from the germline V gene. This CDR3 contains 15 residues. The CDR3 DNA is TGTGCCAGCAGCTTTCCCGGGACTAGCGGTAATGAGCAGTTCTTC. The encoded protein is CASSFPGTSGNEQFF.

This chain joins TRBV30 and TRBJ2-6, with D perhaps TRBD1 (5 bases). The V and J ends lost 1 base and 0 bases respectively, with 13 bases between them. The length of the CDR3 is 17 residues. Germline CDR1 reads GTSNPN; CDR2 reads SVGIG (reference sequence). The CDR3 protein is CAWSAVRQSSGANVLTF. CDR3 DNA: TGTGCCTGGAGTGCAGTTCGACAGAGCTCTGGGGCCAACGTCCTGACTTTC.

This chain uses TRBV5-1 with TRBJ2-5; TRBD2 is a possible D gene (6 bases). CDR1 is SGHRS and CDR2 is YFSETQ in the germline V gene. V lost 7 bases and J 2 bases, leaving 15 bases between the germline ends. CDR3 size: 14 residues. The CDR3 bases are TGCGCCAGCTCCCGGGGGAGTTATCAAGAGACCCAGTACTTC. Protein product: CASSRGSYQETQYF.